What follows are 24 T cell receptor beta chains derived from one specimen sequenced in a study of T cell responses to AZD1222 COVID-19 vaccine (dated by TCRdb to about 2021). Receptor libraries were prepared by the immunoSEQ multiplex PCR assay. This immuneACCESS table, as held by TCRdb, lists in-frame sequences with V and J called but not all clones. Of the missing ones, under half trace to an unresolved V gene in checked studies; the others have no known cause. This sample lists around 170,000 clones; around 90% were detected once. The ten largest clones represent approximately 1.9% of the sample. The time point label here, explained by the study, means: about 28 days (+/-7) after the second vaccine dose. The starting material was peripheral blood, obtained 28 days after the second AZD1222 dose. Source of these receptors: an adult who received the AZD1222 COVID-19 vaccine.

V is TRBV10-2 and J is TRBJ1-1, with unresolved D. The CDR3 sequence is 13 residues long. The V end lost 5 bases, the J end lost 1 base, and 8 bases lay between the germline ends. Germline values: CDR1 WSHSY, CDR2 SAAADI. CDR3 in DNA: TGCGCCAGCAGTTCCACCGCGAACACTGAAGCTTTCTTT. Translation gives CASSSTANTEAFF.

The CDR3 reads CASSFTGTTPGELFF. The CDR3 region has the DNA TGCGCCAGCAGCTTCACCGGGACCACTCCGGGGGAGCTGTTTTTT. This chain joins TRBV5-1 and TRBJ2-2, with D tentatively TRBD1 or TRBD2 (5 bases each). Deletions cut 2 bases from V and 8 bases from J, with 16 bases between. CDR3 size: 15 residues. Germline CDR1 SGHRS, CDR2 YFSETQ. Based on the CDR3 plus reference TRBV5-1 and TRBJ2-2, the full variable domain is KAGVTQTPRYLIKTRGQQVTLSCSPISGHRSVSWYQQTPGQGLQFLFEYFSETQRNKGNFPGRFSGRQFSNSRSEMNVSTLELGDSALYLCASSFTGTTPGELFFGEGSRLTVL.

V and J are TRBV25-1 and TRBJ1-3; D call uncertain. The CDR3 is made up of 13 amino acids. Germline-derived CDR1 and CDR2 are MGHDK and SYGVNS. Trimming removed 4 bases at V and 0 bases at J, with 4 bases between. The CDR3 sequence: CASSVPSGNTIYF. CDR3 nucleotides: TGTGCCAGCAGTGTCCCCTCTGGAAACACCATATATTTT.

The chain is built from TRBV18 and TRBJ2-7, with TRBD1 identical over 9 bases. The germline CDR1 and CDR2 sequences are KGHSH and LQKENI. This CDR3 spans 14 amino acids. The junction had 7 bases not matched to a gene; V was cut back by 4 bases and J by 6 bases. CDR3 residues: CASSLRTGAVEQYF. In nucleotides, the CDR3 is TGTGCCAGCTCACTGAGGACAGGGGCGGTCGAGCAGTACTTC.

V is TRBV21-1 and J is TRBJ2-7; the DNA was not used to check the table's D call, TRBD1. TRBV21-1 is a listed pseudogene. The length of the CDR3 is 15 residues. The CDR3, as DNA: TGTGCCAGCAGCCTCCTCCGGGACAGGTCCTACGAGCAGTACTTC. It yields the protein CASSLLRDRSYEQYF.

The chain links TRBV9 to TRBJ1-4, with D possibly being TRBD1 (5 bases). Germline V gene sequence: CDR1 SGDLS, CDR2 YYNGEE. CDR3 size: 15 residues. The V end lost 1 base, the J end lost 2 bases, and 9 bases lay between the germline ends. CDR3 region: CASSVNGATNEKLFF. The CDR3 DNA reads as TGTGCCAGCAGCGTAAACGGGGCCACTAATGAAAAACTGTTTTTT.

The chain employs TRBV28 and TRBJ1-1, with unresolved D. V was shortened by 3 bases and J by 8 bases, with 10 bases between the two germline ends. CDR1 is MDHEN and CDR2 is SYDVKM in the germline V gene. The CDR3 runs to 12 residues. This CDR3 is CASSFAGREAFF. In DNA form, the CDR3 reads TGTGCCAGCAGTTTTGCTGGCAGAGAAGCTTTCTTT.

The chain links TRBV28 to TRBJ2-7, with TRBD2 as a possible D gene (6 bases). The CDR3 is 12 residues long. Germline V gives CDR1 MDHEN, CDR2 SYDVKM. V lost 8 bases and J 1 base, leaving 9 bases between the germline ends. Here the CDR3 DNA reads TGTGCCAGCGCCGGGGGTTCCTACGAGCAGTACTTC. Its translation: CASAGGSYEQYF.

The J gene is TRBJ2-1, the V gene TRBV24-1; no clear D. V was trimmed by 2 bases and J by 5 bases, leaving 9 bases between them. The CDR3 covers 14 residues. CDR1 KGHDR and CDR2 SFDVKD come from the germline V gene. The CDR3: CATSDSWPNNEQFF. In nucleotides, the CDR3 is TGTGCCACCAGTGATTCGTGGCCGAACAATGAGCAGTTCTTC.

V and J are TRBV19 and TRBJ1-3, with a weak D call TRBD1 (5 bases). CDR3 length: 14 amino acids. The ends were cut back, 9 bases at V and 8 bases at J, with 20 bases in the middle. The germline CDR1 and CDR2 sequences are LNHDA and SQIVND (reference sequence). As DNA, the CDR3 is TGTGCCAGCTCTCACAGGCGCCTGGGTGACACCATATATTTT. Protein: CASSHRRLGDTIYF.

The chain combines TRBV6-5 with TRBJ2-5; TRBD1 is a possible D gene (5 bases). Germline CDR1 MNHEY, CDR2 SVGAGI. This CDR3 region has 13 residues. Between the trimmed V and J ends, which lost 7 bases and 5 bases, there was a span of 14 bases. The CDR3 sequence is CASTRESGETQYF. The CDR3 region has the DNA TGTGCCAGCACCAGGGAATCAGGGGAGACCCAGTACTTC.

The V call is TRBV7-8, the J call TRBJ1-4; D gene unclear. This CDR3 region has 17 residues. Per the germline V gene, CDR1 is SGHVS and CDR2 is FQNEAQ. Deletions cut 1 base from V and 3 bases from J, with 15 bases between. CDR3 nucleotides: TGTGCCAGCAGCTTAGGACCAGGAGGTATTCCTAATGAAAAACTGTTTTTT. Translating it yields CASSLGPGGIPNEKLFF.

CDR3 sequence reads: CASSFGLVGEQYF. The CDR3 DNA reads as TGTGCCAGCAGCTTTGGACTAGTAGGTGAGCAGTACTTC. The chain uses TRBV7-3 and TRBJ2-7, with 7 positions matching TRBD2. CDR3 length: 13 amino acids. CDR1 SGHTA and CDR2 FQGTGA come from the germline V gene. Trimming cost V 3 bases and J 7 bases; bases outside gene matches: 6.

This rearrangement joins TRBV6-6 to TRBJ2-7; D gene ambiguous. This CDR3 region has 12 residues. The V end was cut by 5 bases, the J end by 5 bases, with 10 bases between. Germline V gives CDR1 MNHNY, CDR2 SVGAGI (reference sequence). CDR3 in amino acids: CASSTAENEQYF. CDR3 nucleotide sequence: TGTGCCAGCAGTACCGCCGAGAACGAGCAGTACTTC.

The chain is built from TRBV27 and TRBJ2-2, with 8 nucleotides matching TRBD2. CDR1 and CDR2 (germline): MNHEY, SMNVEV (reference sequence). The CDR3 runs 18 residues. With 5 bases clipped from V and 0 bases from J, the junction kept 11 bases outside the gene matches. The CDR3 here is CASSPYGLADANTGELFF. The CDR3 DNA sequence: TGTGCCAGCAGTCCCTACGGACTAGCAGACGCGAACACCGGGGAGCTGTTTTTT.

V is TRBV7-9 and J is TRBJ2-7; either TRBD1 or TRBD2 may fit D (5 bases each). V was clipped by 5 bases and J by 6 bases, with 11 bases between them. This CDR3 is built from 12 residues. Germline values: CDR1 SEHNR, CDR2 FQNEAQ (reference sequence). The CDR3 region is CASSIGTVEQYF. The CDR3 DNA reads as TGTGCCAGCAGCATTGGGACGGTCGAGCAGTACTTC.

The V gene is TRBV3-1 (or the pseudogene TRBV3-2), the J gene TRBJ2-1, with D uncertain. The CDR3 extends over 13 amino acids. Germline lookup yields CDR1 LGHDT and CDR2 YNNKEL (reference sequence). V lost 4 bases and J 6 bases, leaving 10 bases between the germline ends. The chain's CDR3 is CASSPRFSNEQFF. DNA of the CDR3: TGTGCCAGCAGCCCACGTTTCTCCAATGAGCAGTTCTTC.

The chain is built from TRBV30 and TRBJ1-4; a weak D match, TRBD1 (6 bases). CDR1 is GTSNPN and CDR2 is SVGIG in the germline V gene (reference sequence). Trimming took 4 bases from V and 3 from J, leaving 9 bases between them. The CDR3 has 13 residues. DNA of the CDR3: TGTGCCTGGACCAAGGGGGCTAATGAAAAACTGTTTTTT. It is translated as CAWTKGANEKLFF.

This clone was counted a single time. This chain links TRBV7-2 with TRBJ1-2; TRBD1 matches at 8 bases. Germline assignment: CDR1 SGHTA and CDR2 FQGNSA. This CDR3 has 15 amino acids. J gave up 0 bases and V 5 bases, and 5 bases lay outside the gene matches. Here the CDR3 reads CASSVGQGPNYGYTF. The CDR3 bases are TGTGCCAGCAGCGTCGGACAGGGCCCTAACTATGGCTACACCTTC.

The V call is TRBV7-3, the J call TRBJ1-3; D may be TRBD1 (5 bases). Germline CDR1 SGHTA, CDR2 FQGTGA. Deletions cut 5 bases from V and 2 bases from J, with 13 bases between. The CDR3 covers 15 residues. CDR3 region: CASSAGFGPGNTIYF. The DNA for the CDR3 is TGTGCCAGCAGCGCAGGGTTCGGGCCTGGAAACACCATATATTTT.

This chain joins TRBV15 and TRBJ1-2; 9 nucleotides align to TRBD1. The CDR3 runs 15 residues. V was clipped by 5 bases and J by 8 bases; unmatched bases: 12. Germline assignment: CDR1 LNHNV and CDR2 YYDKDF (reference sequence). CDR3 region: CATSEVTGGRAGYTF. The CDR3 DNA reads TGTGCCACCAGCGAAGTAACAGGGGGCAGGGCCGGCTACACCTTC.

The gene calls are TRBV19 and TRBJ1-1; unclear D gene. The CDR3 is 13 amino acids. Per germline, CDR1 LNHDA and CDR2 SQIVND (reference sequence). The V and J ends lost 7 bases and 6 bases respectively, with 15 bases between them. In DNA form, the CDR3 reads TGTGCCAGTAAAAGCACTCCCGTCCCTGAAGCTTTCTTT. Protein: CASKSTPVPEAFF.

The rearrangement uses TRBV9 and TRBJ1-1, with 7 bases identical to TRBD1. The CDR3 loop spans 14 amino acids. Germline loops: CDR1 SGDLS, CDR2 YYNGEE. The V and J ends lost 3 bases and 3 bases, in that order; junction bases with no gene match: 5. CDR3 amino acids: CASSGQGSYTEAFF. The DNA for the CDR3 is TGTGCCAGCAGCGGACAGGGATCTTACACTGAAGCTTTCTTT. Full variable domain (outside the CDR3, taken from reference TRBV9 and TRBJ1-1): DSGVTQTPKHLITATGQRVTLRCSPRSGDLSVYWYQQSLDQGLQFLIQYYNGEERAKGNILERFSAQQFPDLHSELNLSSLELGDSALYFCASSGQGSYTEAFFGQGTRLTVV.

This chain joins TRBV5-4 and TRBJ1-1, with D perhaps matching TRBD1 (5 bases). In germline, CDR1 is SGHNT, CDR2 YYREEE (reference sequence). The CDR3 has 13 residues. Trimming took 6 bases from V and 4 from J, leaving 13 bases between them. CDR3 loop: CASTLDSFTEAFF. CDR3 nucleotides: TGTGCCAGCACGCTAGACAGCTTCACTGAAGCTTTCTTT.